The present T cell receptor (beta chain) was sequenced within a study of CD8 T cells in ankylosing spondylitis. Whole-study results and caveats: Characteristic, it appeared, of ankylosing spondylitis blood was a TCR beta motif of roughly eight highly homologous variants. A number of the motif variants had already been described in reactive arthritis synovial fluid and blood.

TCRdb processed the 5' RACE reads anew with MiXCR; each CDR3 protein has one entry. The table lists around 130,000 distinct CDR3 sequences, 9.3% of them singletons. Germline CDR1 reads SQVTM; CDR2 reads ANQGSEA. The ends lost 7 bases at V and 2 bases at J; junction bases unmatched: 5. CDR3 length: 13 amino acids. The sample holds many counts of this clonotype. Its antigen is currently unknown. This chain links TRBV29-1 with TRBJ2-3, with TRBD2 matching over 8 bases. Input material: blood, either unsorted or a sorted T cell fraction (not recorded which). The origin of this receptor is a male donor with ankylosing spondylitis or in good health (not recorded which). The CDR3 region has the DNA TGCAGCGCAGCGGGAGTTGTCACAGATACGCAGTATTTT. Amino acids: CSAAGVVTDTQYF.